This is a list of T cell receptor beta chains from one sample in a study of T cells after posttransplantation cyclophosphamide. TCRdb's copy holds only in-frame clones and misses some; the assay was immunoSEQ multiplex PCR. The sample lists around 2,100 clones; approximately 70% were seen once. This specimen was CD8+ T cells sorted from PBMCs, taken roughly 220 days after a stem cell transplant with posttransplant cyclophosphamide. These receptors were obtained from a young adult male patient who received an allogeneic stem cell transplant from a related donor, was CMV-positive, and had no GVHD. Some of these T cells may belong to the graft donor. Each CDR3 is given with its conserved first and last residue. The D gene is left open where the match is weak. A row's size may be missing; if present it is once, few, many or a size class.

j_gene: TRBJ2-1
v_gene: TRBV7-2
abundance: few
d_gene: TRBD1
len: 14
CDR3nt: TGTGCCAGCAGCTCGGGACAGGGAGGGGATGAGCAGTTCTTC
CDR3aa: CASSSGQGGDEQFF

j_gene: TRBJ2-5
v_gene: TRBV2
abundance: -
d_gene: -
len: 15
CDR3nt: TGTGCCAGCAGTGAAGCGTGGGACACTGAAGAGACCCAGTACTTC
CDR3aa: CASSEAWDTEETQYF

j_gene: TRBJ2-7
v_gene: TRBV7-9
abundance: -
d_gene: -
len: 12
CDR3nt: TGTGCCAGCAGCTTTCCGGGTGTCGAGCAGTACTTC
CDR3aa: CASSFPGVEQYF

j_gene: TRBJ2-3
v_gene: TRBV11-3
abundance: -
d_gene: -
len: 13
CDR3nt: TGTGCCAGCAGTCCAACACCGTCCGATACGCAGTATTTT
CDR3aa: CASSPTPSDTQYF

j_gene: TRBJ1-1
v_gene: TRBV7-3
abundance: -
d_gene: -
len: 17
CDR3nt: TGTGCCAGCAGCTTATGGGGGGGGCTAATAATGAACACTGAAGCTTTCTTT
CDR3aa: CASSLWGGLIMNTEAFF

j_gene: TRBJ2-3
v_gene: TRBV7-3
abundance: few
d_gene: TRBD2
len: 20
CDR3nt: TGTGCCAGCAGCTTGAGCTCCGGGACTAGCGGGGGATTGTTGGAAGATACGCAGTATTTT
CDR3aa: CASSLSSGTSGGLLEDTQYF

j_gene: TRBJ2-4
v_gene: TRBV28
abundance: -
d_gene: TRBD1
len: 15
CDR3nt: TGTGCCAGCAGTTTACCAGGGGGAGCCAAAAACATTCAGTACTTC
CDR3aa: CASSLPGGAKNIQYF

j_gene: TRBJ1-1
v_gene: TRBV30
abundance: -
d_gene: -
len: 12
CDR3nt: TGTGCCTGGAGAGCCACGGGGACTGAAGCTTTCTTT
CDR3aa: CAWRATGTEAFF

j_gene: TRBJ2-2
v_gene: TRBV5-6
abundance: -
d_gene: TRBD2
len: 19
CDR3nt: TGTGCCAGCAGCTTCTCCGCCTCTAGCGGGGACGCGAACACCGGGGAGCTGTTTTTT
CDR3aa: CASSFSASSGDANTGELFF

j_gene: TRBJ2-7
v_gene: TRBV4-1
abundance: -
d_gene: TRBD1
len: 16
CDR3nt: TGCGCCAGCAGCCTGCGCCGGACAGGGCTCATCTACGAGCAGTACTTC
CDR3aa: CASSLRRTGLIYEQYF

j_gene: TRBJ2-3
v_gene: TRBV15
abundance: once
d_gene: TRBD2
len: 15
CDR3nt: TGTGCCACCAGCAGAGCTAGCGGGGCCACAGATACGCAGTATTTT
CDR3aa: CATSRASGATDTQYF

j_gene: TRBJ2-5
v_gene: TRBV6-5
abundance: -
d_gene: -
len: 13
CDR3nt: TGTGCCAGCAGTTACGGAGGGGCGGAGACCCAGTACTTC
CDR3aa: CASSYGGAETQYF

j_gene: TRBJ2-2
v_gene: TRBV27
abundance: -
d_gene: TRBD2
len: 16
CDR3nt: TGTGCCAGCAGTTTATTAGGGACTAGCGGGCCCGGGGAGCTGTTTTTT
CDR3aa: CASSLLGTSGPGELFF

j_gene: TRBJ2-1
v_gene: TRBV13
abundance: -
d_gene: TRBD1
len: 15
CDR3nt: TGTGCCAGCAGCTTAGAGACAGGGGGTGTTAATGAGCAGTTCTTC
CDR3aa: CASSLETGGVNEQFF

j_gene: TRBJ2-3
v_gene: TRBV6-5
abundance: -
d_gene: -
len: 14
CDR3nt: TGTGCCAGCAGTACCCCCAAGGGGTTAGATACGCAGTATTTT
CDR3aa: CASSTPKGLDTQYF

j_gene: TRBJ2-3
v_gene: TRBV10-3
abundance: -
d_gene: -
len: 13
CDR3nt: TGTGCCATCTCAGGGGATGGGGCAGATACGCAGTATTTT
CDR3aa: CAISGDGADTQYF

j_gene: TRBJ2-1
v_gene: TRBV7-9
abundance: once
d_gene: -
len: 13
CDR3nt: TGTGCCAGCAGCCCCCCAGGAACCAATGAGCAGTTCTTC
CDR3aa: CASSPPGTNEQFF

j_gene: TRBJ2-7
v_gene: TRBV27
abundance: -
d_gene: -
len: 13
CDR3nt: TGTGCCAGCAGTTCCGTGGGCCCCTACGAGCAGTACTTC
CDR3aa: CASSSVGPYEQYF

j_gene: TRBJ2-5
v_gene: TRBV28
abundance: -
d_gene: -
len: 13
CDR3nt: TGTGCCAGCAGTCACGGGGGCCAAGAGACCCAGTACTTC
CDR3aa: CASSHGGQETQYF

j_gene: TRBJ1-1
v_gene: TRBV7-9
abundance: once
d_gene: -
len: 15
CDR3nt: TGTGCCAGCAGCTCGGGGGGGACATTGAACACTGAAGCTTTCTTT
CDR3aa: CASSSGGTLNTEAFF

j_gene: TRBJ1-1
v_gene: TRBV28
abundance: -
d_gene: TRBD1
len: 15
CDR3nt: TGTGCCAGCAGTTCTCACCGACAGGGAAAGATTGAAGCTTTCTTT
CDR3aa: CASSSHRQGKIEAFF

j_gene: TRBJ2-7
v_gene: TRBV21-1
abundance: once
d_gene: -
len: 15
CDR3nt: TGTGCCAGCACTAAGCGTAGCGGGGTCCCCTACGAGCAGTACTTC
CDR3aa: CASTKRSGVPYEQYF

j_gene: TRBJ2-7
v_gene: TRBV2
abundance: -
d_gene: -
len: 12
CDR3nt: TGTGCCAGCAAGGTGGAGGGCTACGAGCAGTACTTC
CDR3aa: CASKVEGYEQYF

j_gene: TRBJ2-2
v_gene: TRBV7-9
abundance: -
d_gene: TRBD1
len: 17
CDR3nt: TGTGCCAGCAGCTCTCCGGGACAGAGATCGAACACCGGGGAGCTGTTTTTT
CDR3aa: CASSSPGQRSNTGELFF

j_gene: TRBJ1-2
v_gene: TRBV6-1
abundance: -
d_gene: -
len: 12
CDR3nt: TGTGCCAGCACCGTCGACGGGTATGGCTACACCTTC
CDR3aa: CASTVDGYGYTF

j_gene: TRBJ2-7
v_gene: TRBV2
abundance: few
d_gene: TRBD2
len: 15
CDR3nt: TGTGCCAGCAGTGAAGTGGTTTCTAGCGGGAACGAGCAGTACTTC
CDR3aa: CASSEVVSSGNEQYF

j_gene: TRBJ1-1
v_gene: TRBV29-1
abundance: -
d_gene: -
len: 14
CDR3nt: TGCAGCGCCCAATTTGGGGCTCAGAACACTGAAGCTTTCTTT
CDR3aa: CSAQFGAQNTEAFF

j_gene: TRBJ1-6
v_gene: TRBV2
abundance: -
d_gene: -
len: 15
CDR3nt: TGTGCCAGCAGTGATTACACGGGATGGAATTCCCCCCTCCACTTT
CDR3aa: CASSDYTGWNSPLHF

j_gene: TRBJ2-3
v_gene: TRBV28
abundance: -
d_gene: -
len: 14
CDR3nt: TGTGCCAGCAGCCAGACTAGGGGCACAGATACGCAGTATTTT
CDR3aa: CASSQTRGTDTQYF

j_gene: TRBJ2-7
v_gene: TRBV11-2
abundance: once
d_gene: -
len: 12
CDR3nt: TGTGCCAGCGCCTCGGGGACTTACGAGCAGTACTTC
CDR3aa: CASASGTYEQYF

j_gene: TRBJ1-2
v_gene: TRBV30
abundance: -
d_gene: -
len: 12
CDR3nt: TGTGCCTGGAGTGTACGCGAGGGTGGCTACACCTTC
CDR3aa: CAWSVREGGYTF

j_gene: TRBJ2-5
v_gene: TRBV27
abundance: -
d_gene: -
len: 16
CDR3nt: TGTGCCAGCAGTATCCTCGGGGGTCGGGCCCAAGAGACCCAGTACTTC
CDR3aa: CASSILGGRAQETQYF

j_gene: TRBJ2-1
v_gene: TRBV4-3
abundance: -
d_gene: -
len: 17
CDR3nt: TGCGCCAGCAGCCAAGATAGCACCTATAGCTCCTACAATGAGCAGTTCTTC
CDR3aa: CASSQDSTYSSYNEQFF

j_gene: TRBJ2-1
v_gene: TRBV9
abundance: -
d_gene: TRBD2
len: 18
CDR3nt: TGTGCCAGCAGCGGAGGGGACGGGAGGCTCTTTCTCTACAATGAGCAGTTCTTC
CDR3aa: CASSGGDGRLFLYNEQFF

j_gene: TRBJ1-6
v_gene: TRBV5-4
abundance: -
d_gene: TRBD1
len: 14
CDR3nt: TGTGCCAGCAGCACCCGGGACAGGGCTTCACCCCTCCACTTT
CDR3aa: CASSTRDRASPLHF

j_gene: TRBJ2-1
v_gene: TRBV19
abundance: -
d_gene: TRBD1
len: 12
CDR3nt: TGTGCCAGCTACAGGGGTGGCAATGAGCAGTTCTTC
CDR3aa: CASYRGGNEQFF

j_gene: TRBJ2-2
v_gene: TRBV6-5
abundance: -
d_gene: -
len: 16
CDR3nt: TGTGCCAGCAGTTACTCGATTCAGCGAAACACCGGGGAGCTGTTTTTT
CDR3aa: CASSYSIQRNTGELFF

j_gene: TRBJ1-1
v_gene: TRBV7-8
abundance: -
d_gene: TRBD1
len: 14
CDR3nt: TGTGCCAGCAGCCCACAGACAGGGTTCACTGAAGCTTTCTTT
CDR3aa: CASSPQTGFTEAFF

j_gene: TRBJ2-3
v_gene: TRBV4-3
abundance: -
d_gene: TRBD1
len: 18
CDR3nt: TGCGCCAGCAGCCAAGATGTATCAGGACAGGGGGCGGAAGATACGCAGTATTTT
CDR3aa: CASSQDVSGQGAEDTQYF

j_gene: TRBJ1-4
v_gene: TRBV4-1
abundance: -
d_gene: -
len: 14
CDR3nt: TGCGCCAGCAGCCAAGACGGACAGACTGTGGGACTGTTTTTT
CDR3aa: CASSQDGQTVGLFF

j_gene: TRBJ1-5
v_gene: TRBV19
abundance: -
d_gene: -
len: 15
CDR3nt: TGTGCCAGTACCTCGGGACCCGGGGGGGTTCAGCCCCAGCATTTT
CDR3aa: CASTSGPGGVQPQHF

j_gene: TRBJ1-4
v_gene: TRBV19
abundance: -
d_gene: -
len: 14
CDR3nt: TGTGCCAGTAGTCCCCTCGAGGCGGCAGAAAAACTGTTTTTT
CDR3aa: CASSPLEAAEKLFF

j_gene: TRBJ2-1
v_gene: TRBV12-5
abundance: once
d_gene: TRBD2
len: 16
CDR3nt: TGTGCTAGTGGTTTTATCGCGGGGGATTTTTACAATGAGCAGTTCTTC
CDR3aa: CASGFIAGDFYNEQFF

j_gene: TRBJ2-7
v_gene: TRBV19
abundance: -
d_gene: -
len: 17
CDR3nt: TGTGCCAGTAGTATGGGGCGCAGGGGTCGGAGGCCTTACGAGCAGTACTTC
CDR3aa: CASSMGRRGRRPYEQYF

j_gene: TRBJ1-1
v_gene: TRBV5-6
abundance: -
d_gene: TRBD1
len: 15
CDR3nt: TGTGCCAGCAGCCCCTTCTTTACAGGGGTGACTGAAGCTTTCTTT
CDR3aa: CASSPFFTGVTEAFF

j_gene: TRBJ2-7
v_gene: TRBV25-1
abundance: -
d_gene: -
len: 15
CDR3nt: TGTGCCAGCAGTGAGGTGACAAAAGATGCAGGCGAGCAGTACTTC
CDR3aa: CASSEVTKDAGEQYF

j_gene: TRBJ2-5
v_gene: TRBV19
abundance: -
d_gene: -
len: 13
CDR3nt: TGTGCCAGTAGTCGGTCCCTTCCAGAGACCCAGTACTTC
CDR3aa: CASSRSLPETQYF

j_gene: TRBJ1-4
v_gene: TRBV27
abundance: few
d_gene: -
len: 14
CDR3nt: TGTGCCAGCAGGTTCGGGGGGGGAAATGAAAAACTGTTTTTT
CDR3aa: CASRFGGGNEKLFF

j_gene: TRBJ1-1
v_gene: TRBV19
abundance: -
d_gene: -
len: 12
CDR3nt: TGTGCCAGTAGTGACAGCCCTACCAAAGCTTTCTTT
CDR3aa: CASSDSPTKAFF

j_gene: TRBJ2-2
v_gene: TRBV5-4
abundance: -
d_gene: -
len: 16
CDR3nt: TGTGCCAGCAGCGACGGCCAGGGTAGCAACACCGGGGAGCTGTTTTTT
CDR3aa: CASSDGQGSNTGELFF

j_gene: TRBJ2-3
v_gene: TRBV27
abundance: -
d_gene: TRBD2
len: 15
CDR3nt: TGTGCCAGCAGTTTCACTAGCGGGATGACAGATACGCAGTATTTT
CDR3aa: CASSFTSGMTDTQYF

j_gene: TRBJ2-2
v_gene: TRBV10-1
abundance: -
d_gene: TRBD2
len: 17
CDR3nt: TGCGCCAGCAGGAAAACAACTAGCGCAACTTACACCGGGGAGCTGTTTTTT
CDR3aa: CASRKTTSATYTGELFF

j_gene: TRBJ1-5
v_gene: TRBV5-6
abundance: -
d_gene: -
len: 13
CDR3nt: TGTGCCAGCAGCTTGGGAGTAAATCAGCCCCAGCATTTT
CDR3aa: CASSLGVNQPQHF

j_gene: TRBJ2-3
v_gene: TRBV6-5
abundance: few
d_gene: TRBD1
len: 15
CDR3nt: TGTGCCAGCAGTTACCGGGACAGACACACAGATACGCAGTATTTT
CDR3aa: CASSYRDRHTDTQYF